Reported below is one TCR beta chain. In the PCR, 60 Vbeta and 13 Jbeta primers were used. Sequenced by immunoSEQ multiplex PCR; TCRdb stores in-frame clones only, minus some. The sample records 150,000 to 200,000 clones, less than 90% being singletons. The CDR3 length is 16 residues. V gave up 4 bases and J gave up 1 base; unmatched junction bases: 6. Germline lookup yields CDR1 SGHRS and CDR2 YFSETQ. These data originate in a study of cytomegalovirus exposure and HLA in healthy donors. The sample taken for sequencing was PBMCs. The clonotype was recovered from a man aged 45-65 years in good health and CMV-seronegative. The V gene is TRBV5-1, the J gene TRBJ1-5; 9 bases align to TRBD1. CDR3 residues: CASSHDRGKSNQPQHF. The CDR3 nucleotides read TGCGCCAGCAGCCATGACAGGGGGAAGAGCAATCAGCCCCAGCATTTT.